This T cell receptor beta chain was recorded in a study of T-cell memory formation after mild COVID-19. Study overall: Largely donor-specific TCR clusters were found.

Germline V gene sequence: CDR1 LGHNA, CDR2 YNFKEQ. The CDR3 runs 14 residues. Trimming took off 0 bases at V and 0 bases at J, with 6 bases between the two ends. 5'RACE, which relied on constant-segment primers, yielded TCR alpha and TCR beta cDNA libraries carrying sample barcodes and UMIs. MiXCR, run by TCRdb on the 5' RACE reads, gives a single entry per CDR3 protein. The data hold approximately 390,000 distinct CDR3 sequences, with approximately 15% observed a single time. This clonotype was counted only a few times. The specimen was PBMCs or a T cell subset sorted from them (not recorded which). The TCR was taken from a man aged 18 to 29 who had mild COVID-19 (a few samples of this study predate the infection). Cell type and time point are not known. The chain links TRBV4-2 to TRBJ2-7; D not certain. In DNA form, the CDR3 reads TGTGCCAGCAGCCAAGATATTGGCTCCTACGAGCAGTACTTC. Amino acids: CASSQDIGSYEQYF.